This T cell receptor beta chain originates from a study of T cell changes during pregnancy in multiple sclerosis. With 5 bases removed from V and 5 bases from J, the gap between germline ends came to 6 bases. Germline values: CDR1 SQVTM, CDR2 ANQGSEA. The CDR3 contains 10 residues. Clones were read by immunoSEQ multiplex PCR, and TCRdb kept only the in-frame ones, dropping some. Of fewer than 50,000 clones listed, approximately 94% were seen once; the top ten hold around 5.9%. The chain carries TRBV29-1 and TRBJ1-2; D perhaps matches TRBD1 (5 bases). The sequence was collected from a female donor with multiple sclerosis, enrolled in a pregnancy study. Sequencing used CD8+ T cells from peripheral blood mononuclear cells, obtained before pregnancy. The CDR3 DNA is TGCAGCGTTCGGGGGTATGGCTACACCTTC. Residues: CSVRGYGYTF. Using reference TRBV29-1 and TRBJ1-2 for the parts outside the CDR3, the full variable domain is SAVISQKPSRDICQRGTSLTIQCQVDSQVTMMFWYRQQPGQSLTLIATANQGSEATYESGFVIDKFPISRPNLTFSTLTVSNMSPEDSSIYLCSVRGYGYTFGSGTRLTVV.